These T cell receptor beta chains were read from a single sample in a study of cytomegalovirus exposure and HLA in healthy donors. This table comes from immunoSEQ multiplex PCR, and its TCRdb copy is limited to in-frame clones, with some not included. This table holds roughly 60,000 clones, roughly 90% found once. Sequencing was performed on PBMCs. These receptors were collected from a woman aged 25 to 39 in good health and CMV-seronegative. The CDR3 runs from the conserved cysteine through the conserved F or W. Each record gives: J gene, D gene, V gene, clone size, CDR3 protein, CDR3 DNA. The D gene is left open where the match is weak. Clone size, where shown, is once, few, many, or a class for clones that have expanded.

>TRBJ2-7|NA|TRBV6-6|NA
CASSLRPDRSEQYF
TGTGCCAGCAGCCTCCGCCCCGACAGGTCCGAGCAGTACTTC
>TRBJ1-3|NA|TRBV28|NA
CASSFSSGNTIYF
TGTGCCAGCAGTTTTTCTTCTGGAAACACCATATATTTT
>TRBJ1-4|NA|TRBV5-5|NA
CASSQVPESEKLFF
TGTGCCAGCAGCCAAGTCCCGGAGTCAGAAAAACTGTTTTTT
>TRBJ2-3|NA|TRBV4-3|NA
CASSQPGGPHRDTQYF
TGCGCCAGCAGCCAGCCCGGGGGTCCTCACAGGGATACGCAGTATTTT
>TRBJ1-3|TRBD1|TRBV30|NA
CAWSVPGQRNTIYF
TGTGCCTGGAGTGTACCGGGACAGAGAAACACCATATATTTT
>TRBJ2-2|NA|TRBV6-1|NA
CASSQGWGTGELFF
TGTGCCAGCAGCCAGGGTTGGGGAACCGGGGAGCTGTTTTTT
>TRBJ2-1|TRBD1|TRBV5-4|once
CASSRKGQGYNEQFF
TGTGCCAGCAGCCGAAAGGGACAGGGTTACAATGAGCAGTTCTTC
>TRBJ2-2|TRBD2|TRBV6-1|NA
CASSGGIAGVLSGELFF
TGTGCCAGCAGTGGAGGCATAGCGGGAGTGTTATCCGGGGAGCTGTTTTTT
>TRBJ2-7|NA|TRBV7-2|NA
CASSLTAWEQYF
TGTGCCAGCAGCTTGACAGCTTGGGAGCAGTACTTC
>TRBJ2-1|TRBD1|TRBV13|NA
CASSLNRDSYNEQFF
TGTGCCAGCAGCTTAAACCGGGACAGCTACAATGAGCAGTTCTTC
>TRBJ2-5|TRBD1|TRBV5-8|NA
CASSPRGQGTGETQYF
TGTGCCAGCAGCCCCCGAGGACAGGGGACAGGGGAGACCCAGTACTTC
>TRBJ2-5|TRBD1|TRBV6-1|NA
CASSLRDSQETQYF
TGTGCCAGCAGTCTTAGGGACAGCCAAGAGACCCAGTACTTC
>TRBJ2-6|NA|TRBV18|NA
CASSPTSSGANVLTF
TGTGCCAGCTCACCGACATCCTCTGGGGCCAACGTCCTGACTTTC
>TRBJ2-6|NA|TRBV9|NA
CASSLTESSGANVLTF
TGTGCCAGCAGCTTGACTGAGAGCTCTGGGGCCAACGTCCTGACTTTC
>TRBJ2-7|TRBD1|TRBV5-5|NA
CASSLTGATYEQYF
TGTGCCAGCAGCTTAACAGGGGCAACCTACGAGCAGTACTTC
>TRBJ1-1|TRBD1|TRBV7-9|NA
CASSYTMDRGNTEAFF
TGTGCCAGCAGCTATACTATGGACAGGGGCAACACTGAAGCTTTCTTT
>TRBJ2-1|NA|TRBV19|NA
CASSAPPSDPYNEQFF
TGTGCCAGTAGTGCGCCTCCTAGCGACCCCTACAATGAGCAGTTCTTC
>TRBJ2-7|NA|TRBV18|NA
CASSPKTGLSDEQYF
TGTGCCAGCTCACCAAAGACAGGATTATCGGACGAGCAGTACTTC
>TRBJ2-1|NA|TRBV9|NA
CASSPENNEQFF
TGTGCCAGCAGCCCCGAGAACAATGAGCAGTTCTTC
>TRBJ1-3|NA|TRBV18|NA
CASSPSDSRRNTIYF
TGTGCCAGCTCACCATCGGACAGCCGGAGAAACACCATATATTTT
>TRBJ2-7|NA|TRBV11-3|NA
CASSLDGTLPYEQYF
TGTGCCAGCAGCTTAGACGGGACTCTACCCTACGAGCAGTACTTC
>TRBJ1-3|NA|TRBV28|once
CASSSHDTLTIYF
TGTGCCAGCAGTTCCCATGATACTTTAACCATATATTTT
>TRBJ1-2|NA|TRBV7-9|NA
CASSSRPGGVISGYTF
TGTGCCAGCAGCTCCCGCCCGGGGGGCGTAATCTCTGGCTACACCTTC
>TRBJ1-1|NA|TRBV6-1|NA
CASSEDKGLRAFF
TGTGCCAGCAGTGAAGATAAGGGGCTGAGGGCTTTCTTT
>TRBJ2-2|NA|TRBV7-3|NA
CASSRDLNTGELFF
TGTGCCAGCAGCCGCGATTTGAACACCGGGGAGCTGTTTTTT
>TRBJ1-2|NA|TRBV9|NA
CASSVEGASGAYGYTF
TGTGCCAGCAGCGTAGAAGGGGCGAGTGGGGCCTATGGCTACACCTTC
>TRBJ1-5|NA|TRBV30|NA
CAWGEGGQPQHF
TGTGCCTGGGGGGAGGGGGGACAGCCCCAGCATTTT
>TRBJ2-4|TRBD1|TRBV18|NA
CASSPIQGAENIQYF
TGTGCCAGCTCACCAATACAGGGGGCGGAAAACATTCAGTACTTC
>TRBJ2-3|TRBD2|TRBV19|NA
CASSIAGGRVTDTQYF
TGTGCCAGTAGTATAGCAGGCGGGAGAGTCACAGATACGCAGTATTTT
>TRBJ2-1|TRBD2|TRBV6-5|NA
CASSYLAGAGNEQFF
TGTGCCAGCAGTTACCTGGCGGGAGCAGGCAATGAGCAGTTCTTC
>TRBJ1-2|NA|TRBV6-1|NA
CASSEVAGVNYGYTF
TGTGCCAGCAGTGAAGTCGCAGGGGTTAACTATGGCTACACCTTC
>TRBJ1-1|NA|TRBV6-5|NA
CASSSQGTEAFF
TGTGCCAGCAGTTCACAGGGAACTGAAGCTTTCTTT
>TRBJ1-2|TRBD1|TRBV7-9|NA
CASSSSRTGEEYGYTF
TGTGCCAGCAGTTCCTCTCGGACAGGGGAAGAGTATGGCTACACCTTC
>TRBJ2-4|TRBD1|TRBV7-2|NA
CASSLVWDRIKAKNIQYF
TGTGCCAGCAGCTTAGTGTGGGACAGGATTAAAGCCAAAAACATTCAGTACTTC
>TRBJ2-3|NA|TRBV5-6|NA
CASSFRGGTDTQYF
TGTGCCAGCAGCTTTAGAGGAGGGACAGATACGCAGTATTTT
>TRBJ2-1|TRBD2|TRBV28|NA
CATTSGAYNEQFF
TGTGCCACCACAAGCGGGGCCTACAATGAGCAGTTCTTC
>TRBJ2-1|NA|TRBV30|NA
CAWSPGESNNEQFF
TGTGCCTGGAGTCCCGGGGAGAGTAACAATGAGCAGTTCTTC
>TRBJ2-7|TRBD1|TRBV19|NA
CASSQTGGSYEQYF
TGTGCCAGTAGTCAGACAGGGGGTTCGTACGAGCAGTACTTC
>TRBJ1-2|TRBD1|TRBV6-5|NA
CASRQGGGYTF
TGTGCCAGCAGACAGGGGGGTGGCTACACCTTC
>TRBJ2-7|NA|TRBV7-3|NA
CASSSRVGEQYF
TGTGCCAGCAGCTCCAGGGTAGGCGAGCAGTACTTC
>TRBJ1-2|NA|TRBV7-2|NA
CASSLKGSNGYTF
TGTGCCAGCAGCCTAAAGGGGTCCAATGGCTACACCTTC
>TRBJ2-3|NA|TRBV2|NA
CARSLASDFTDTQYF
TGTGCCAGATCATTGGCTAGCGATTTCACAGATACGCAGTATTTT
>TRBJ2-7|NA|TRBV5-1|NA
CASSLALSGGFDEQYF
TGCGCCAGCAGCTTGGCTCTCTCGGGGGGCTTCGACGAGCAGTACTTC
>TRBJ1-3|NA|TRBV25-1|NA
CASSAAGAKGNTIYF
TGTGCCAGCAGCGCAGCGGGGGCCAAAGGAAACACCATATATTTT
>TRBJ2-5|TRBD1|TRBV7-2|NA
CASSEQQGTETQYF
TGTGCCAGCAGCGAGCAACAGGGGACAGAGACCCAGTACTTC